This TCR beta chain is from a study of Graves' ophthalmopathy and Graves' hyperthyroidism. Study-level information: At initial diagnosis, peripheral blood was obtained, and this preceded any treatment.

Germline CDR1 and CDR2: SGHRS and YFSETQ. Trimming took 0 bases from V and 5 from J, leaving 14 bases between them. The CDR3 runs 15 residues. Amplification of TCR beta CDR3 regions used RNA transcripts. HTBI primers primed a first-round RT-PCR, and a second-round multiplex PCR followed. TCRdb recomputed calls from the multiplex PCR reads with MiXCR, one row per CDR3 protein. The sample holds hundreds of thousands of distinct CDR3 sequences, approximately 22% seen once. Turning to this clonotype: Its antigen is still unknown.

Study conclusions and caveats: With roughly 65% sensitivity and about 78% specificity, the model predicted ophthalmopathy progression.

Roughly 9 ml of fresh blood yielded the PBMCs by density gradient. Sequencing used peripheral blood. The genes are TRBV5-1 and TRBJ2-5; D might be TRBD1 (6 bases). The clonotype originates from a woman aged 18-29 years with stable Graves' hyperthyroidism. Some clones in this sample may be carry-over from other donors' samples. The CDR3 nucleotides read TGCGCCAGCAGCTTGGAGGGACAATCCCAGGAGACCCAGTACTTC. It yields the protein CASSLEGQSQETQYF.